This T cell receptor beta chain was sequenced during a study of radiation and T cells in renal cell carcinoma. Time point in this sample: blood 4 weeks post-SBRT, at nephrectomy. Treatment described: 15 Gy SBRT to primary tumor, nephrectomy 4 weeks later. Nephrectomy followed 15 Gy stereotactic body radiation by 4 weeks. The tumor was a clear cell renal cell carcinoma. This CDR3 region has 16 residues. V gave up 6 bases and J gave up 1 base, with 17 bases separating them. The germline gives CDR1 SEHNR, CDR2 FQNEAQ (reference sequence). Libraries were prepared by immunoSEQ multiplex PCR; TCRdb keeps only in-frame clonotypes and omits some of them. Found here are some 97,000 clones, about 79% of them singletons; the top ten hold around 7.7%.

The gene calls are TRBV7-9 and TRBJ2-3; D is possibly TRBD1 or TRBD2 (5 bases each). The TCR originated in a man in his 60s with renal cell carcinoma. The sample consisted of blood, taken from a patient whose treatment included radiotherapy and nephrectomy. The CDR3 reads CASSQSEGDGTDTQYF. The CDR3 DNA sequence: TGTGCCAGCAGTCAGAGCGAAGGGGACGGCACAGATACGCAGTATTTT.